This T cell receptor (beta chain) is drawn from a study of blood T cell repertoires in COVID-19. TCRdb keeps only in-frame clones here, not all; method: immunoSEQ multiplex PCR. The data hold some 430,000 clones, with roughly 91% observed a single time. Allocation to cohorts depended on clinical history reported by the participants. From germline, CDR1 is SNHLY and CDR2 FYNNEI. The CDR3 runs to 15 residues. Trimming took 8 bases from V and 0 from J; bases not matched to a gene: 5. The clonotype comes from a man between 18 and 35 years old who had recovered from COVID-19. The V gene is TRBV2, the J gene TRBJ2-1; 9 bases align to TRBD2. The material sequenced was PBMCs or T cells enriched from blood (not recorded which). For the CDR3, the DNA is TGTGCCAGCGCTTTAGCGGGGGTCTCCTACAATGAGCAGTTCTTC. It is translated as CASALAGVSYNEQFF.